This T cell receptor beta chain stems from a study of T cell repertoires in cytomegalovirus infection. Overall study context: Indications came from public TCR beta signatures; they pointed to CMV infection and to a matching HLA type. Study-level findings and limits: In two of eight donors, the top clonotype was HLA-C-restricted CMV-specific. Carriage of CMV together with the relevant HLA was identifiable through cumulative public TCR beta family frequency.

Via MiXCR, TCRdb re-called the reads, giving one row per CDR3 protein. This table holds about 150,000 distinct CDR3 sequences, 23% found once. In the case of this clonotype: Its antigen is undetermined.

The CDR3 length is 13 residues. Germline CDR1 ENHRY, CDR2 SYGVKD. Unmatched junction bases numbered 6, after V lost 9 bases and J lost 2 bases. This TCR was sampled from a human donor in good health (CMV status not recorded). Some clones in this sample may be carry-over from other donors' samples. The chain recombines TRBV10-3 with TRBJ2-7; 8 bases are a match to TRBD2. Sequencing was done on a sample of PBMCs. CDR3 residues: CAIKTSETYEQYF. For the CDR3, the DNA is TGTGCCATTAAGACTAGCGAGACCTACGAGCAGTACTTC.